This T cell receptor (beta chain) was identified in a study of yellow fever vaccine responses in identical twins. General observations from the study: Reported findings indicate that twins' vaccine T cell responses seemed partially convergent, partially personalized.

CDR1 and CDR2 (germline): SGDLS, YYNGEE. V lost 1 base and J lost 3, with 10 bases in between. The CDR3 contains 14 residues. MiXCR, run by TCRdb on the RT-PCR reads, gives a single entry per CDR3 protein. The table shows approximately 33,000 distinct CDR3 sequences, with about 61% occurring only once. Concerning this clonotype itself: Its antigen remains unknown.

The TCR was taken from a woman between 18 and 30 years old who received the yellow fever vaccine. This chain connects TRBV9 to TRBJ1-2, with a weak D call TRBD1 (6 bases). The specimen was T cells from blood (PBMCs), unsorted or a sorted subset (not recorded which), collected before or after yellow fever vaccination (not recorded which). The CDR3 DNA reads TGTGCCAGCAGCGTATTGGACAGCTACTATGGCTACACCTTC. This codes for CASSVLDSYYGYTF.